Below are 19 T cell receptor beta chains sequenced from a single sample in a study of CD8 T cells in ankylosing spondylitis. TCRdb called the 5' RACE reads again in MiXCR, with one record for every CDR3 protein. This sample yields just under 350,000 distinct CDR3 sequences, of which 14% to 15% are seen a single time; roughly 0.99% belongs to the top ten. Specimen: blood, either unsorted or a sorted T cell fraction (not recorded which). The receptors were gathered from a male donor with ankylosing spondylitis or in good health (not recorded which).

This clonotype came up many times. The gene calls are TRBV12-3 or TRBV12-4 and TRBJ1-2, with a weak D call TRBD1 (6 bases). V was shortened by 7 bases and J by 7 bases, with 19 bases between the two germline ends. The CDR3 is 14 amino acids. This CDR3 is CASTQDRPAAGYTF. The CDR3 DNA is TGTGCCAGCACCCAAGACAGGCCCGCGGCTGGCTACACCTTC.

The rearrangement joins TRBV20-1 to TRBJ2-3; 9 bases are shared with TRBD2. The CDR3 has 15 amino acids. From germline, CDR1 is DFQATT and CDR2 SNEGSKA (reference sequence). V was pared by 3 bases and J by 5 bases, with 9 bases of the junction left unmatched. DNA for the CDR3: TGCAGTGCTAGCGTAACTAGCGGGCTGGGAGATACGCAGTATTTT. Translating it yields CSASVTSGLGDTQYF.

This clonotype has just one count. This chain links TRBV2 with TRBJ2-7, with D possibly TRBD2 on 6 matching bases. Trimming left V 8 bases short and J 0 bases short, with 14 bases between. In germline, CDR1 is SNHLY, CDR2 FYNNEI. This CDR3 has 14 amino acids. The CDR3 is CASRGSESSYEQYF. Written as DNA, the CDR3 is TGTGCCAGCCGGGGGAGCGAGTCCTCCTACGAGCAGTACTTC. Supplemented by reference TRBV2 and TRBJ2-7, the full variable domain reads EPEVTQTPSHQVTQMGQEVILRCVPISNHLYFYWYRQILGQKVEFLVSFYNNEISEKSEIFDDQFSVERPDGSNFTLKIRSTKLEDSAMYFCASRGSESSYEQYFGPGTRLTVT.

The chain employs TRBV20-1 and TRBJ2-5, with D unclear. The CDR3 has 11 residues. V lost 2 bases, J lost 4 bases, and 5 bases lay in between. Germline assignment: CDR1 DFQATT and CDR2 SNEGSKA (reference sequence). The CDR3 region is CSARTGETQYF. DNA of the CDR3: TGCAGTGCTAGAACGGGAGAGACCCAGTACTTC.

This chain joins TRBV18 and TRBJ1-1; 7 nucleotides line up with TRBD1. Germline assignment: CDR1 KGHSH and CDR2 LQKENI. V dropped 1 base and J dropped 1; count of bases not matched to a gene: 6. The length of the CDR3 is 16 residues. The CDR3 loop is CASSPQPAGGNTEAFF. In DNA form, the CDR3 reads TGTGCCAGCTCACCACAACCCGCAGGGGGGAACACTGAAGCTTTCTTT.

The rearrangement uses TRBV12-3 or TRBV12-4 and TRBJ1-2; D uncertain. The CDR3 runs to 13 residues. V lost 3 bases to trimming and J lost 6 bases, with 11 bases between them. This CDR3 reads CASSLEGYNGYTF. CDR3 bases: TGTGCCAGCAGTTTGGAAGGGTACAATGGCTACACCTTC.

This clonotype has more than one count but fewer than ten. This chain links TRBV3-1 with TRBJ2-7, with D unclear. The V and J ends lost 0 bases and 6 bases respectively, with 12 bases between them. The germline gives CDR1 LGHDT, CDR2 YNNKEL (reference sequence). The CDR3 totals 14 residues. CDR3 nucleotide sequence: TGTGCCAGCAGCCAAGATGGTGGTCGGTCCGAGCAGTACTTC. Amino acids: CASSQDGGRSEQYF.

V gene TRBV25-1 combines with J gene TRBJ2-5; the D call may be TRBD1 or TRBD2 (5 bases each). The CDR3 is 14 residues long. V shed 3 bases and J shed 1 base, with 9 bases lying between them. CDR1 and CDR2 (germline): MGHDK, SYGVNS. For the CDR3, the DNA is TGTGCCAGCAGTGATTGGGGGACCCAAGAGACCCAGTACTTC. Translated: CASSDWGTQETQYF.

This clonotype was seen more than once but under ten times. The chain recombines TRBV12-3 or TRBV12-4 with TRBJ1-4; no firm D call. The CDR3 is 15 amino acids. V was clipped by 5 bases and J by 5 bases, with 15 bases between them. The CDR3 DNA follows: TGTGCCAGCAGTCCAACTCGTCAAGAGAATGAAAAACTGTTTTTT. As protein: CASSPTRQENEKLFF.

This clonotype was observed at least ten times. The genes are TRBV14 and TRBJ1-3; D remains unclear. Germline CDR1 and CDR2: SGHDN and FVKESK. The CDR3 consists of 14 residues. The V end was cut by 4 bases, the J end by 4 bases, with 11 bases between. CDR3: CASSRRLSGNTIYF. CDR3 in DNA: TGTGCCAGCAGCCGGAGGCTTTCCGGAAACACCATATATTTT.

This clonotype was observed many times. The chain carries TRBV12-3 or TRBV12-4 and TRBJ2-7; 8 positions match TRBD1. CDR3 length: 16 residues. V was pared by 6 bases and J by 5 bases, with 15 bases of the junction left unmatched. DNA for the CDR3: TGTGCCAGCAGCCATCAACAGGGGGAAGGACGACACGAGCAGTACTTC. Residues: CASSHQQGEGRHEQYF.

The CDR3 DNA sequence: TGCAGTGCTAGTAGAGGAAATTCCTACGAGCAGTACTTC. Protein product: CSASRGNSYEQYF. The chain couples TRBV20-1 to TRBJ2-7; D is unresolved. Trimming pared 3 bases from V and 1 base from J, leaving 10 bases between. Germline V gene lookup returns CDR1 DFQATT and CDR2 SNEGSKA (reference sequence). This CDR3 region has 13 residues.

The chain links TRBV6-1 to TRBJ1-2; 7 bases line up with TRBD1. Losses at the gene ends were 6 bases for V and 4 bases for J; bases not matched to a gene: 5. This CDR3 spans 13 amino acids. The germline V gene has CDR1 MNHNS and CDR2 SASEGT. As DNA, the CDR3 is TGTGCCAGCAGAGAGGGGGCTAGCTATGGCTACACCTTC. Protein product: CASREGASYGYTF.

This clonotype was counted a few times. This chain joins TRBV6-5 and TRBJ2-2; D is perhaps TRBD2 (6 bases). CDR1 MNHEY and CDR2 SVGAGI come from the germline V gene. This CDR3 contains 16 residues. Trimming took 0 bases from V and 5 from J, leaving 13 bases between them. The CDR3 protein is CASSYSRGKSTGELFF. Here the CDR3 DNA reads TGTGCCAGCAGTTACTCGCGCGGGAAGTCGACCGGGGAGCTGTTTTTT.

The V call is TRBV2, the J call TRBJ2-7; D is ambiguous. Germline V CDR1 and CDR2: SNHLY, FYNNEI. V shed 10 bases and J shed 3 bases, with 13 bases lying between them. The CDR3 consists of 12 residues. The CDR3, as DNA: TGTGCCACCCATCGAGACTTCTACGAGCAGTACTTC. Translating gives CATHRDFYEQYF.

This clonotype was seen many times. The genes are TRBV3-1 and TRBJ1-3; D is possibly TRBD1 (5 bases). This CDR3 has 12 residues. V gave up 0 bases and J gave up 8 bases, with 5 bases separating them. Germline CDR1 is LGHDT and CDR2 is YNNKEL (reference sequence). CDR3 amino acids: CASSQEGDTIYF. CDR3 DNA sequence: TGTGCCAGCAGCCAAGAGGGGGACACCATATATTTT.

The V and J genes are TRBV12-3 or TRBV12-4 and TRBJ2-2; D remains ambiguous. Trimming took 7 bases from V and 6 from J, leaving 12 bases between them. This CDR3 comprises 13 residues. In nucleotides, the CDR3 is TGTGCCAGCACTCATGGGTGGGCCGGGGAGCTGTTTTTT. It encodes CASTHGWAGELFF.

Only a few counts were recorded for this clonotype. The CDR3 DNA sequence: TGTGCCAGCAGCCAAGGGACAGCCGACTATGAGACCCAGTACTTC. Its protein is CASSQGTADYETQYF. V usage is TRBV3-1 and J usage is TRBJ2-5, with TRBD1 as a possible D gene (6 bases). Trimming took 1 base from V and 5 from J, leaving 14 bases between them. Germline lookup yields CDR1 LGHDT and CDR2 YNNKEL (reference sequence). This CDR3 is built from 15 residues.

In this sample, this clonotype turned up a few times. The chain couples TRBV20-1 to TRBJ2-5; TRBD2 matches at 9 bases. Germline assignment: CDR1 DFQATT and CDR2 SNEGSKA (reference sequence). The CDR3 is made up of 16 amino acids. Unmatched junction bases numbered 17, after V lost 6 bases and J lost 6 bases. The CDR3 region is CSALISGSGGRKTQYF. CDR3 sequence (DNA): TGCAGTGCCTTGATTAGCGGGAGTGGGGGTAGGAAGACCCAGTACTTC.